The 24 T cell receptor beta chains presented below share a single source sample, sequenced in a study of shared clonotypes between healthy human individuals. The data were produced by immunoSEQ multiplex PCR, yet TCRdb's version contains in-frame clones alone and is incomplete. The sample contains over 2 million clones, 90% to 95% of which appear only once. Sequencing was done on a sample of naive CD4+ T cells sorted from blood. Subset meaning: CD45RA+ positively selected. Source of these receptors: a man aged 18 to 29 in good health.

V gene TRBV9 combines with J gene TRBJ2-5; 12 nucleotides line up with TRBD2. The CDR3 consists of 16 residues. Unmatched junction bases numbered 5, after V lost 1 base and J lost 4 bases. Germline CDR1 reads SGDLS; CDR2 reads YYNGEE. The CDR3, as DNA: TGTGCCAGCAGCGTATCCACGGGACTAGCGGGAGAGACCCAGTACTTC. Translating it yields CASSVSTGLAGETQYF.

V is TRBV5-1 and J is TRBJ2-7, with 10 bases aligning to TRBD2. The CDR3 has 15 residues. With V trimmed by 8 bases and J by 0 bases, 8 bases remained unmatched. Germline CDR1 is SGHRS and CDR2 is YFSETQ. The CDR3 sequence is CARPHTSGVSYEQYF. In nucleotides, the CDR3 is TGCGCCAGACCGCACACTAGCGGGGTCTCCTACGAGCAGTACTTC.

This rearrangement joins TRBV11-1 to TRBJ2-3; either TRBD1 or TRBD2 may supply D (5 bases each). CDR1 is SGHAT and CDR2 is FQDESV in the germline V gene (reference sequence). This CDR3 region has 16 residues. V was shortened by 5 bases and J by 7 bases, with 22 bases between the two germline ends. This CDR3 is CASSPFGTASENTQYF. CDR3 DNA sequence: TGTGCCAGCAGCCCCTTCGGGACCGCCTCAGAAAATACGCAGTATTTT.

This chain joins TRBV7-2 and TRBJ1-2; unclear D gene. Germline CDR1 and CDR2: SGHTA and FQGNSA. The CDR3 is 16 residues long. Trimming took off 5 bases at V and 4 bases at J, with 20 bases between the two ends. The CDR3 nucleotides are TGTGCCAGCAGCCTAAAGGACCCTAGTGCAACCTATGGCTACACCTTC. It is translated as CASSLKDPSATYGYTF.

This chain links TRBV6-5 with TRBJ2-5; 10 positions match TRBD2. CDR1 is MNHEY, CDR2 SVGAGI, per germline. The CDR3 loop spans 16 amino acids. The junction had 8 bases not matched to a gene; V was cut back by 2 bases and J by 5 bases. CDR3 loop: CASSYALAGGYETQYF. The CDR3 bases are TGTGCCAGCAGTTACGCGTTAGCGGGAGGATATGAGACCCAGTACTTC.

The J gene is TRBJ2-7, the V gene TRBV6-1, with 8 bases identical to TRBD1. V shed 3 bases and J 0 bases; nucleotides not matched to a gene: 7. CDR3 length equals 16 residues. Germline V gives CDR1 MNHNS, CDR2 SASEGT. For the CDR3, the DNA is TGTGCCAGCAGTGACCGGACAGGGATAAGCTCCTACGAGCAGTACTTC. It is translated as CASSDRTGISSYEQYF.

The chain is built from TRBV7-8 and TRBJ2-7; TRBD2 aligns across 7 bases. Trimming cost V 1 base and J 6 bases; bases outside gene matches: 12. Germline V gene sequence: CDR1 SGHVS, CDR2 FQNEAQ. The CDR3 totals 16 residues. In DNA, the CDR3 is TGTGCCAGCAGCTTAGTACTAGCGATGGGGATAAGCGAGCAGTACTTC. This translates into CASSLVLAMGISEQYF.

The chain carries TRBV30 and TRBJ1-5; D is perhaps TRBD1 (5 bases). Germline loops: CDR1 GTSNPN, CDR2 SVGIG (reference sequence). V was pared by 2 bases and J by 7 bases, with 12 bases between. This CDR3 spans 13 amino acids. CDR3 sequence (DNA): TGTGCCTGGAGTTCAGGGTCGAGGCAGCCCCAGCATTTT. It specifies CAWSSGSRQPQHF.

The J gene is TRBJ2-2, the V gene TRBV11-2, with D perhaps matching TRBD2 (5 bases). The V gene's germline CDR1 is SGHAT and CDR2 FQNNGV. The CDR3 is 17 amino acids. Trimming took 1 base from V and 1 from J, leaving 13 bases between them. This CDR3 is CASSLVGLAVNTGELFF. The CDR3 coding sequence is TGTGCCAGCAGCTTAGTTGGTCTAGCAGTGAACACCGGGGAGCTGTTTTTT.

The gene calls are TRBV29-1 and TRBJ2-7; 7 bases map to TRBD1. This CDR3 region has 13 residues. Trimming removed 6 bases from V and 0 bases from J; junction bases left unmatched: 5. The germline V gene has CDR1 SQVTM and CDR2 ANQGSEA. CDR3 protein: CSVVTGPSYEQYF. CDR3 DNA sequence: TGCAGCGTCGTGACAGGGCCCTCCTACGAGCAGTACTTC.

V gene TRBV2 combines with J gene TRBJ1-2, with D maybe TRBD1 (6 bases). CDR1 is SNHLY, CDR2 FYNNEI, per germline. The CDR3 extends over 12 amino acids. Trimming left V 5 bases short and J 9 bases short, with 13 bases between. CDR3 residues: CASSSTGLRYTF. The CDR3 region has the DNA TGTGCCAGCAGTTCGACAGGCCTCCGCTACACCTTC.

The rearrangement links TRBV5-1 to TRBJ2-2; D is possibly TRBD2 (5 bases). The CDR3 spans 15 residues. Germline values: CDR1 SGHRS, CDR2 YFSETQ. V lost 1 base to trimming and J lost 5 bases, with 12 bases between them. CDR3 bases: TGCGCCAGCAGCTTGACTAGAGTGTTGACCGGGGAGCTGTTTTTT. Translated, it gives CASSLTRVLTGELFF.

The chain is built from TRBV29-1 and TRBJ1-1; D is perhaps TRBD1 (6 bases). Germline V lookup: CDR1 SQVTM, CDR2 ANQGSEA. V was shortened by 4 bases and J by 0 bases, with 12 bases between the two germline ends. This CDR3 comprises 14 residues. CDR3 sequence: CSVGGANLNTEAFF. DNA for the CDR3: TGCAGCGTTGGGGGGGCAAATTTGAACACTGAAGCTTTCTTT.

V and J are TRBV7-2 and TRBJ1-2; perhaps TRBD1 as D (5 bases). The germline V gene has CDR1 SGHTA and CDR2 FQGNSA. CDR3 size: 14 residues. The V and J ends lost 5 bases and 3 bases respectively, with 13 bases between them. CDR3 in amino acids: CASSPGGGYYGYTF. In DNA, the CDR3 is TGTGCCAGCAGCCCCGGGGGAGGGTACTATGGCTACACCTTC.

The J gene is TRBJ1-3, the V gene TRBV6-5; 9 bases align to TRBD1. The germline gives CDR1 MNHEY, CDR2 SVGAGI. J lost 7 bases, V lost 2 bases, and 6 bases had no gene match. This CDR3 spans 15 amino acids. CDR3 nucleotide sequence: TGTGCCAGCAGTTACCAACCCGGGACAGGGAACACCATATATTTT. It is translated as CASSYQPGTGNTIYF.

The chain recombines TRBV9 with TRBJ1-1; tentatively, D is TRBD1 (5 bases). This CDR3 contains 15 residues. V was cut by 3 bases and J by 3 bases, with 15 bases left in between. Germline assignment: CDR1 SGDLS and CDR2 YYNGEE. DNA for the CDR3: TGTGCCAGCAGCGCACAGACGGGGGGATACACTGAAGCTTTCTTT. This translates into CASSAQTGGYTEAFF.

This clone was seen more than once but under ten times. The chain links TRBV14 to TRBJ2-7; possibly TRBD1 for D (7 bases). The CDR3 has 15 residues. The germline gives CDR1 SGHDN, CDR2 FVKESK. With 4 bases removed from V and 6 bases from J, the gap between germline ends came to 19 bases. In DNA, the CDR3 is TGTGCCAGCAGCCCCGCCAGGGGGGACGTCGGCGAGCAGTACTTC. Translation gives CASSPARGDVGEQYF.

The chain has TRBV27 and TRBJ2-5; D remains ambiguous. CDR1 is MNHEY, CDR2 SMNVEV, per germline (reference sequence). The CDR3 consists of 15 residues. The V and J ends lost 3 bases and 5 bases respectively, with 16 bases between them. The CDR3 DNA is TGTGCCAGCAGTTTGACACACCTATCATCGGAGACCCAGTACTTC. Its protein is CASSLTHLSSETQYF.

The chain recombines TRBV15 with TRBJ2-1; D is perhaps TRBD1 (6 bases). V shed 0 bases and J shed 5 bases, with 11 bases lying between them. The CDR3 extends over 15 amino acids. Germline V gene data show CDR1 as LNHNV and CDR2 as YYDKDF (reference sequence). This CDR3 reads CATSRDRGTNNEQFF. The CDR3 DNA reads as TGTGCCACCAGCAGAGATAGGGGGACAAACAATGAGCAGTTCTTC.

The chain links TRBV30 to TRBJ1-1; 11 bases fit TRBD1. CDR1 GTSNPN and CDR2 SVGIG come from the germline V gene (reference sequence). The ends lost 1 base at V and 7 bases at J; junction bases unmatched: 8. This CDR3 region has 15 residues. CDR3 bases: TGTGCCTGGAGTGGCCGGGACAGGGGGGAGGGTGAAGCTTTCTTT. Protein sequence: CAWSGRDRGEGEAFF.

The rearrangement joins TRBV19 to TRBJ2-7, with D unclear. CDR3 length equals 14 residues. Germline CDR1 is LNHDA and CDR2 is SQIVND (reference sequence). Trimming took 1 base from V and 6 from J, leaving 13 bases between them. This CDR3 reads CASSIAVPAGEQYF. The CDR3 bases are TGTGCCAGTAGTATAGCGGTTCCGGCCGGCGAGCAGTACTTC.

The chain joins TRBV5-6 to TRBJ1-1; unclear D gene. Germline lookup yields CDR1 SGHDT and CDR2 YYEEEE. This CDR3 spans 16 amino acids. Between the trimmed V and J ends, which lost 6 bases and 1 base, there was a span of 19 bases. CDR3 residues: CASTKRGTSWNTEAFF. The CDR3 coding sequence is TGTGCCAGCACCAAACGAGGCACGTCTTGGAACACTGAAGCTTTCTTT.

CDR3 nucleotides: TGCGCCAGCAGCTTGGATCGCCCCAACTATGGCTACACCTTC. Amino acids: CASSLDRPNYGYTF. The chain carries TRBV5-1 and TRBJ1-2; no reliable D call. Germline CDR1 is SGHRS and CDR2 is YFSETQ. The length of the CDR3 is 14 residues. V was pared by 0 bases and J by 2 bases, with 8 bases between.

As concerns this clone: This sample also contains other DNA sequences that code for the same CDR3. The chain couples TRBV9 to TRBJ2-7; 9 bases are a match to TRBD1. In germline, CDR1 is SGDLS, CDR2 YYNGEE. The CDR3 consists of 14 residues. Unmatched junction bases numbered 3, after V lost 3 bases and J lost 2 bases. As DNA, the CDR3 is TGTGCCAGCAGCGCGGACAGGGGCGCCTACGAGCAGTACTTC. Translating it yields CASSADRGAYEQYF.